A single sample is the source of the 15 T cell receptor beta chains below, sequenced in a study of blood T cell repertoires in COVID-19 (dated by TCRdb to about 2020). The library came from the immunoSEQ multiplex PCR assay. As stored in TCRdb, this immuneACCESS dataset retains in-frame rearrangements with V and J assigned. A fraction of the clones does not appear; measured against another copy, unresolved V genes explain less than half of the discrepancy, and the remainder lacks a known reason. This sample holds 150,000 to 200,000 clones; roughly 86% were observed only once. The top ten clonotypes cover 0.99% of the sample. Sequencing used peripheral blood. These receptors were collected from a man aged 18-30 years with acute or convalescent COVID-19.

In this sample, this clone turned up once. This chain uses TRBV7-8 with TRBJ2-3; 14 positions agree with TRBD2. CDR1 SGHVS and CDR2 FQNEAQ come from the germline V gene. The CDR3 extends over 16 amino acids. After removal of 5 bases from V and 3 bases from J, the junction contained 4 bases not matched to a gene. This CDR3 reads CASSHGLAGGTDTQYF. As DNA, the CDR3 is TGTGCCAGCAGCCACGGACTAGCGGGGGGAACAGATACGCAGTATTTT.

CDR3 protein: CASSKGQNYGYTF. CDR3 coding DNA: TGTGCCAGCAGTAAGGGACAGAACTATGGCTACACCTTC. V is TRBV12-3 or TRBV12-4 and J is TRBJ1-2; 7 bases fit TRBD1. This CDR3 is built from 13 residues. J gave up 2 bases and V 5 bases, and 2 bases lay outside the gene matches.

The gene calls are TRBV5-1 and TRBJ2-7, with D maybe TRBD1 (6 bases). Germline V gene data show CDR1 as SGHRS and CDR2 as YFSETQ. CDR3 length equals 12 residues. Trimming took off 4 bases at V and 3 bases at J, with 8 bases between the two ends. The CDR3 reads CASSLQGYEQYF. CDR3 nucleotide sequence: TGCGCCAGCAGCCTACAGGGCTACGAGCAGTACTTC. Combining the CDR3 with reference TRBV5-1 and TRBJ2-7 gives the whole variable domain KAGVTQTPRYLIKTRGQQVTLSCSPISGHRSVSWYQQTPGQGLQFLFEYFSETQRNKGNFPGRFSGRQFSNSRSEMNVSTLELGDSALYLCASSLQGYEQYFGPGTRLTVT.

The V call is TRBV27, the J call TRBJ2-2; 12 nucleotides agree with TRBD1. This CDR3 is built from 16 residues. Germline trimming cut 4 bases from V and 4 bases from J; bases unmatched to any gene: 4. The germline V gene encodes CDR1 MNHEY and CDR2 SMNVEV (reference sequence). The CDR3 DNA is TGTGCCAGCAGTTCCGGGACAGGGGGCTTCACCGGGGAGCTGTTTTTT. It codes for CASSSGTGGFTGELFF.

V usage is TRBV7-9 and J usage is TRBJ1-3, with TRBD1 matching over 9 bases. V shed 2 bases and J 0 bases; nucleotides not matched to a gene: 8. The CDR3 has 18 amino acids. Germline values: CDR1 SEHNR, CDR2 FQNEAQ (reference sequence). The CDR3 loop reads CASSLLTGGPDSGNTIYF. For the CDR3, the DNA is TGTGCCAGCAGCTTACTTACAGGGGGCCCGGACTCTGGAAACACCATATATTTT.

This rearrangement joins TRBV5-1 to TRBJ2-3; 10 positions agree with TRBD1. Germline lookup yields CDR1 SGHRS and CDR2 YFSETQ. The CDR3 spans 15 residues. V was pared by 4 bases and J by 3 bases, with 5 bases of the junction left unmatched. The CDR3 loop is CASSPRTGGTDTQYF. In DNA, the CDR3 is TGCGCCAGCAGCCCACGGACAGGGGGTACAGATACGCAGTATTTT.

V usage is TRBV27 and J usage is TRBJ2-2; a possible D gene is TRBD2 (6 bases). Trimming removed 5 bases from V and 6 bases from J, with 19 bases in between. CDR3 length equals 16 residues. From germline, CDR1 is MNHEY and CDR2 SMNVEV (reference sequence). DNA for the CDR3: TGTGCCAGCAGTCTCGGGAGAGGTTTAGCTTCCGGGGAGCTGTTTTTT. As protein: CASSLGRGLASGELFF.

This chain connects TRBV7-9 to TRBJ1-4, with no clear D. The CDR3 totals 13 residues. CDR1 SEHNR and CDR2 FQNEAQ come from the germline V gene (reference sequence). Trimming pared 6 bases from V and 4 bases from J, leaving 9 bases between. The CDR3 DNA is TGTGCCAGCAGTCGGGTCGATAATGAAAAACTGTTTTTT. Its protein product is CASSRVDNEKLFF.

The chain combines TRBV7-2 with TRBJ1-1; D is perhaps TRBD1 (6 bases). V dropped 3 bases and J dropped 2 bases, with 10 bases sitting between them. Germline loops: CDR1 SGHTA, CDR2 FQGNSA. The CDR3 sequence is 14 residues long. CDR3 nucleotides: TGTGCCAGCAGCTTGGGACACTCTAACACTGAAGCTTTCTTT. Protein product: CASSLGHSNTEAFF. The variable domain in full, completed from reference TRBV7-2 and TRBJ1-1, reads GAGVSQSPSNKVTEKGKDVELRCDPISGHTALYWYRQSLGQGLEFLIYFQGNSAPDKSGLPSDRFSAERTGGSVSTLTIQRTQQEDSAVYLCASSLGHSNTEAFFGQGTRLTVV.

V usage is TRBV5-4 and J usage is TRBJ2-1, with TRBD2 matching over 16 bases. CDR1 and CDR2 from the germline V gene are SGHNT and YYREEE (reference sequence). This CDR3 has 16 amino acids. Trimming took 4 bases from V and 8 from J; bases not matched to a gene: 6. CDR3 protein: CASSGGLAGGPDEQFF. The CDR3 DNA sequence: TGTGCCAGCAGCGGGGGACTAGCGGGGGGGCCCGATGAGCAGTTCTTC.

This clone has just a few counts. V gene TRBV14 combines with J gene TRBJ1-1; D might be TRBD1 (5 bases). The ends were cut back, 10 bases at V and 8 bases at J, with 17 bases in the middle. Germline values: CDR1 SGHDN, CDR2 FVKESK. This CDR3 is 12 amino acids long. The CDR3 DNA reads as TGTGCCACCAAAGGGGAGGGAACGGAAGCTTTCTTT. This codes for CATKGEGTEAFF.

The chain is built from TRBV12-3 or TRBV12-4 and TRBJ1-5; no clear D. This CDR3 is built from 13 residues. Trimming cost V 7 bases and J 3 bases, with 10 bases left between them. CDR3 loop: CASNRGFNQPQHF. The CDR3 bases are TGTGCCAGCAATCGGGGTTTCAATCAGCCCCAGCATTTT.

This clone was seen more than once but under ten times. The V and J genes are TRBV6-5 and TRBJ1-2; the D gene is possibly TRBD1 (5 bases). The germline V gene has CDR1 MNHEY and CDR2 SVGAGI. V lost 4 bases, J lost 3 bases, and 9 bases lay in between. CDR3 length: 13 residues. CDR3 nucleotide sequence: TGTGCCAGCAGTTTACAGGAACACTATGGCTACACCTTC. Its protein product is CASSLQEHYGYTF.

The rearrangement uses TRBV25-1 and TRBJ1-2; 10 bases match TRBD1. The CDR3 is made up of 15 amino acids. Trimming removed 1 base from V and 6 bases from J; junction bases left unmatched: 5. CDR1 and CDR2 from the germline V gene are MGHDK and SYGVNS. CDR3 coding DNA: TGTGCCAGCAGTGAATTAGGACAGGGGGTCAATGGCTACACCTTC. Its translation is CASSELGQGVNGYTF.

The chain couples TRBV10-3 to TRBJ2-7; possibly TRBD1 for D (5 bases). Trimming cost V 2 bases and J 7 bases, with 9 bases left between them. The length of the CDR3 is 12 residues. The germline gives CDR1 ENHRY, CDR2 SYGVKD. The CDR3 reads CAISEKGDEQYF. In nucleotides, the CDR3 is TGTGCCATCAGTGAGAAAGGGGATGAGCAGTACTTC.